This note documents a single TCR beta chain sequence. Here immunoSEQ multiplex PCR was the method, and the copy in TCRdb shows in-frame clones only, minus some. The sample shows tens of thousands of clones, around 89% of them seen only once. The data stem from a study of blood T cell repertoires in COVID-19. On the study more broadly: PBMCs, B-cell-depleted T cells, or T cells provided the cDNA or gDNA that made up the material.

J lost 4 bases, V lost 5 bases, and 5 bases had no gene match. Germline CDR1 reads LNHNV; CDR2 reads YYDKDF (reference sequence). The CDR3 loop spans 14 amino acids. This sequence was found in a human donor in a cohort sampled during active COVID-19. The J gene is TRBJ2-1, the V gene TRBV15; 7 bases agree with TRBD1. The specimen was peripheral blood. CDR3 region: CATSDRDSYNEQFF. The CDR3, as DNA: TGTGCCACCAGCGACCGGGACAGTTACAATGAGCAGTTCTTC.